The 7 T cell receptor beta chains in this list originate from one sample, sequenced in a study of OX40 agonist ivuxolimab in advanced cancers. This table comes from immunoSEQ multiplex PCR, and its TCRdb copy is limited to in-frame clones, with some not included. Of some 86,000 clones listed, 75% to 95% are singletons. The sample was CD4+ or CD8+ T cells sorted from blood, taken in a trial of the OX40 agonist ivuxolimab. These receptors all stem from an adult with an advanced solid tumor such as melanoma, head and neck, liver or kidney cancer.

The rearrangement uses TRBV7-9 and TRBJ2-1; D remains unclear. The CDR3 spans 12 residues. The germline V and J ends were trimmed by 4 bases and 8 bases, with 9 bases remaining between them. Per germline, CDR1 SEHNR and CDR2 FQNEAQ (reference sequence). The CDR3 bases are TGTGCCAGCAGCTCCCAGTTGGATGAGCAGTTCTTC. Translating it yields CASSSQLDEQFF. The full variable domain, completed using reference TRBV7-9 and TRBJ2-1, is DTGVSQNPRHKITKRGQNVTFRCDPISEHNRLYWYRQTLGQGPEFLTYFQNEAQLEKSRLLSDRFSAERPKGSFSTLEIQRTEQGDSAMYLCASSSQLDEQFFGPGTRLTVL.

V is TRBV30 and J is TRBJ2-3; either TRBD1 or TRBD2 may fit D (6 bases each). The CDR3 spans 16 residues. Germline CDR1 GTSNPN, CDR2 SVGIG (reference sequence). The V gene lost 0 bases and the J gene lost 1 base, with 14 bases spanning the gap. The DNA for the CDR3 is TGTGCCTGGAGTGTGGGGGGCGCGCCGGGCACAGATACGCAGTATTTT. Its translation is CAWSVGGAPGTDTQYF. The variable domain in full, with the rest retrieved from reference TRBV30 and TRBJ2-3, is SQTIHQWPATLVQPVGSPLSLECTVEGTSNPNLYWYRQAAGRGLQLLFYSVGIGQISSEVPQNLSASRPQDRQFILSSKKLLLSDSGFYLCAWSVGGAPGTDTQYFGPGTRLTVL.

This chain joins TRBV10-3 and TRBJ2-5; TRBD1 agrees at 10 bases. The tail of the sequence fits TRBJ2-7 better, so the J call may be wrong. CDR1 is ENHRY and CDR2 is SYGVKD in the germline V gene. This CDR3 spans 14 amino acids. Here the CDR3 DNA reads TGTGCCACCGCGGGACAGGGGAGCTCCTACGAGCAGTACTTC. It encodes CATAGQGSSYEQYF.

The gene calls are TRBV6-5 and TRBJ2-7; a possible D gene is TRBD2 (5 bases). This CDR3 has 13 amino acids. The germline CDR1 and CDR2 sequences are MNHEY and SVGAGI. V was shortened by 4 bases and J by 6 bases, with 13 bases between the two germline ends. The CDR3 reads CASSSEDLAEQYF. The CDR3 DNA reads TGTGCCAGCAGTTCGGAGGATCTGGCCGAGCAGTACTTC.

The chain combines TRBV28 with TRBJ2-7, with TRBD2 as a possible D gene (5 bases). V dropped 10 bases and J dropped 7 bases, with 17 bases sitting between them. CDR1 and CDR2 (germline): MDHEN, SYDVKM. The CDR3 runs to 12 residues. The CDR3 here is CAITSRDKEQYF. The CDR3 nucleotides are TGTGCCATTACAAGCCGGGATAAAGAGCAGTACTTC.

This chain uses TRBV11-2 with TRBJ1-2; 8 bases are shared with TRBD1. Trimming cost V 3 bases and J 4 bases; bases outside gene matches: 7. The germline gives CDR1 SGHAT, CDR2 FQNNGV. The CDR3 runs 15 residues. CDR3 coding DNA: TGTGCCAGCAGCTTGGGTACAGGGGGAGGCTATGGCTACACCTTC. Its protein is CASSLGTGGGYGYTF.

This chain links TRBV7-3 with TRBJ1-4; possibly TRBD1 for D (5 bases). The V gene's germline CDR1 is SGHTA and CDR2 FQGTGA. V was trimmed by 2 bases and J by 7 bases, leaving 14 bases between them. The CDR3 extends over 15 amino acids. The CDR3 loop is CASSLSGRSSEKLFF. The DNA for the CDR3 is TGTGCCAGCAGCTTATCGGGGCGATCGAGTGAAAAACTGTTTTTT.